This TCR beta chain is drawn from a study of T cell repertoires and HLA-DP antigens. Study in general: One stimulator alloantigen differed from self by one groove amino acid; the other by ten. Notes on the study in general: Sorted CD137+ cells had clonality roughly 0.42 against both alloantigens, versus approximately 0.037 pre-culture.

Negative selection yielded untouched CD4+ T cells of average about 98% purity. Notes on this clone: Its specificity is not known. This same CDR3 is encoded by further DNA sequences in the sample.

Data came from immunoSEQ multiplex PCR; TCRdb stores just in-frame clones and leaves some out. The sample lists around 110,000 clones; around 92% were seen once. Germline CDR1 MDHEN, CDR2 SYDVKM. The CDR3 length is 12 residues. V was shortened by 5 bases and J by 7 bases, with 9 bases between the two germline ends. V gene TRBV28 combines with J gene TRBJ1-5; D is uncertain. Sequenced material: CD4+ T cells from PBMCs. This receptor was taken from a woman under 30 in good health and CMV-seronegative. In nucleotides, the CDR3 is TGTGCCAGCAGTCCACTCCACCAGCCCCAGCATTTT. It specifies CASSPLHQPQHF. Full variable domain (outside the CDR3, taken from reference TRBV28 and TRBJ1-5): DVKVTQSSRYLVKRTGEKVFLECVQDMDHENMFWYRQDPGLGLRLIYFSYDVKMKEKGDIPEGYSVSREKKERFSLILESASTNQTSMYLCASSPLHQPQHFGDGTRLSIL.